This TCR beta chain was identified during a study of graft-versus-host responses after intestinal transplantation. The protocol was immunoSEQ multiplex PCR, while the TCRdb copy is restricted to in-frame clones and leaves out a portion. There are over 80,000 clones in the sample; roughly 91% occur only once, and over 0.15% lies in the top ten. Remarks on this clone: The antigen is undetermined.

This clonotype was sampled from a human donor who was the organ donor for an intestinal transplant. The specimen comprised unstimulated CD4+ T cells sorted from spleen or lymph node cells, sampled before transplant.

For the CDR3, the DNA is TGTGCCAGTAGTATATTCCGGGGGGCCAGTGAGCAGTACTTC. Its protein product is CASSIFRGASEQYF. The chain combines TRBV19 with TRBJ2-7; a weak D match, TRBD2 (7 bases). CDR1 and CDR2 from the germline V gene are LNHDA and SQIVND (reference sequence). V lost 2 bases and J lost 7, with 15 bases in between. This CDR3 spans 14 amino acids.